This paragraph covers one T cell receptor beta chain sequence. This specimen belongs to a study of blood T cell repertoires in COVID-19. Turning to the study itself: Sites across the United States, Italy and Spain contributed samples from acute and convalescent COVID-19. Sample material is recorded as cDNA or gDNA derived from T cells, B-cell-depleted T cells, or PBMCs.

CDR3 length: 15 residues. The ends were cut back, 1 base at V and 4 bases at J, with 9 bases in the middle. CDR1 is KGHDR and CDR2 is SFDVKD in the germline V gene. Seattle participants joined during active infection and were tracked over time. Original data processing: Reference gene primer amplification in the assay estimated nucleated cell counts. Sequencing was performed with immunoSEQ multiplex PCR; in TCRdb, only in-frame clones are kept and a portion is missing. V, J and clone size were drawn from that table, and D and trimming were deduced from the DNA. The data contain about 62,000 clones, roughly nine tenths of them singletons.

This TCR came from a woman aged 55-70 years with COVID-19, enrolled during active disease. Input material: peripheral blood. The chain links TRBV24-1 to TRBJ2-2, with D perhaps TRBD1 (6 bases). CDR3 DNA sequence: TGTGCCACCAGTGATTTTTTAGGGGGCACCGGGGAGCTGTTTTTT. This translates into CATSDFLGGTGELFF.